A selection of T cell receptor beta chains follows, all from one sample in a study of cytomegalovirus exposure and HLA in healthy donors. TCRdb keeps only in-frame clones here, not all; method: immunoSEQ multiplex PCR. This sample contains 65,000 to 80,000 clones. Sequencing was done on a sample of PBMCs. All receptors derive from a man aged 30 to 45 in good health and CMV-seronegative. The CDR3 runs from the conserved cysteine through the conserved F or W. A D gene is named only where the DNA matches it firmly.

d_call	v_call	j_call	cdr3_nt	cdr3_aa
TRBD1	TRBV29-1	TRBJ2-7	TGCAGCGTGTGGGGACAGGGGGCGTCCTACGAGCAGTACTTC	CSVWGQGASYEQYF
-	TRBV4-3	TRBJ2-2	TGCGCCAGCAGCCAAGATTCCCTAGCGAGAAACACCGGGGAGCTGTTTTTT	CASSQDSLARNTGELFF
-	TRBV15	TRBJ1-1	TGTGCCACCAGCAGATCCCGCGAGGGAGGAACTGAAGCTTTCTTT	CATSRSREGGTEAFF
TRBD1	TRBV9	TRBJ2-7	TGTGCCAGCAGCGTAGGGGACAGTAGGGGATACGAGCAGTACTTC	CASSVGDSRGYEQYF
-	TRBV30	TRBJ2-5	TGTGCCTGGGGGGCGGTCCGGGAGACCCAGTACTTC	CAWGAVRETQYF
-	TRBV2	TRBJ1-1	TGTGCCAGCAGTGAGAGGGCCTCGGGGAACACTGAAGCTTTCTTT	CASSERASGNTEAFF
TRBD1	TRBV4-3	TRBJ1-2	TGCGCCAGCAGCCCTCAGAGAGCAGGGGGCGACTATGGCTACACCTTC	CASSPQRAGGDYGYTF
TRBD1	TRBV29-1	TRBJ1-5	TGCAGCGTCCTCACAGGGGGCGCGAGCAATCAGCCCCAGCATTTT	CSVLTGGASNQPQHF
TRBD2	TRBV4-1	TRBJ2-7	TGCGCCAGCAGCCAAGACGGGGGGTCCTCCTACGAGCAGTACTTC	CASSQDGGSSYEQYF
-	TRBV18	TRBJ2-1	TGTGCCAGCTCACCACCGCAAGGGGGCTCCTACAATGAGCAGTTCTTC	CASSPPQGGSYNEQFF
-	TRBV18	TRBJ2-7	TGTGCCAGCTCATCAACAGGGAGAGGCGAGCAGTACTTC	CASSSTGRGEQYF
TRBD1	TRBV5-4	TRBJ2-5	TGTGCCAGCAGTGACCAACAGGGGTACCAAGAGACCCAGTACTTC	CASSDQQGYQETQYF
-	TRBV7-9	TRBJ1-2	TGTGCCAGCAGCTTAGATCGTGGTCAGGGAGGGGGCTACACCTTC	CASSLDRGQGGGYTF
TRBD1	TRBV10-3	TRBJ1-3	TGTGCCATCACAGGGGGTGCAAACACCATATATTTT	CAITGGANTIYF
-	TRBV13	TRBJ1-2	TGTGCCAGCAGCCCCCGGGGGGGGAACTATGGCTACACCTTC	CASSPRGGNYGYTF
TRBD2	TRBV29-1	TRBJ2-1	TGCAGCGTTGAAGGGCTAGCGGGGGGGCCCGCCTACAATGAGCAGTTCTTC	CSVEGLAGGPAYNEQFF
-	TRBV4-1	TRBJ2-1	TGCGCCAGCAGCCGAATACTCACGAGCTCCTACAATGAGCAGTTCTTC	CASSRILTSSYNEQFF
-	TRBV5-8	TRBJ1-1	TGTGCCAGCAGCTTGGGAGTAACAGGCGATCAGAACACTGAAGCTTTCTTT	CASSLGVTGDQNTEAFF
TRBD1	TRBV11-2	TRBJ2-3	TGTGCCAGCAGCTCCTGGACAGGGAAAGATACGCAGTATTTT	CASSSWTGKDTQYF
TRBD2	TRBV11-2	TRBJ2-5	TGTGCCAGCAGCCGAGCGGGGGGGCCGAAGACCCAGTACTTC	CASSRAGGPKTQYF
-	TRBV7-9	TRBJ2-1	TGTGCCAGCACGGGACACCCCTCCTACAATGAGCAGTTCTTC	CASTGHPSYNEQFF
TRBD2	TRBV7-8	TRBJ2-7	TGTGCCAGCAGCTCCGCGGGGGGTTCCTCCTACGAGCAGTACTTC	CASSSAGGSSYEQYF
-	TRBV28	TRBJ2-7	TGTGCCAGCAGTTTTGGCAGATCCTACGAGCAGTACTTC	CASSFGRSYEQYF
TRBD2	TRBV7-2	TRBJ2-7	TGTGCCAGCAGAAACGCCGGGACTAGCGGGAGAAACGAGCAGTACTTC	CASRNAGTSGRNEQYF
TRBD1	TRBV19	TRBJ1-5	TGTGCCAGTAGTACGGGACAGGGGTCCAGAAATCAGCCCCAGCATTTT	CASSTGQGSRNQPQHF
-	TRBV11-3	TRBJ2-3	TGTGCCAGCAGCTTAATCCCCGTTAGAGGAGATACGCAGTATTTT	CASSLIPVRGDTQYF
-	TRBV28	TRBJ2-2	TGTGCCAGCAGTTTATCGACCAGGCACACCGGGGAGCTGTTTTTT	CASSLSTRHTGELFF
-	TRBV4-1	TRBJ1-5	TGCGCCAGCAGCCAAGTGGGGGCGGGGGCACGTCAGCCCCAGCATTTT	CASSQVGAGARQPQHF
TRBD2	TRBV6-6	TRBJ2-7	TGTGCCAGCATCTACCCGGGGGGACACGAGCAGTACTTC	CASIYPGGHEQYF
TRBD1	TRBV5-1	TRBJ1-6	TGCGCCAGCAGCTGGGGGCGGACAGGAAATTCACCCCTCCACTTT	CASSWGRTGNSPLHF
-	TRBV4-1	TRBJ2-1	TGCGCCAGCAGCCAAGGGTTGGCTAGGGGACTCTACAATGAGCAGTTCTTC	CASSQGLARGLYNEQFF
-	TRBV9	TRBJ1-5	TGTGCCAGCAGCGTAAGTATAGATCAGCCCCAGCATTTT	CASSVSIDQPQHF
-	TRBV5-4	TRBJ2-5	TGTGCCAGCAGCCAAGATAGGGGGGGCCAAGAGACCCAGTACTTC	CASSQDRGGQETQYF
-	TRBV25-1	TRBJ2-3	TGTGCCAGCAGTGAAATCGGAGGCACAGATACGCAGTATTTT	CASSEIGGTDTQYF
TRBD2	TRBV7-9	TRBJ2-1	TGTGCCAGCAGCTTAGCCCTAGCGGGAGGTTTCTACAATGAGCAGTTCTTC	CASSLALAGGFYNEQFF
TRBD2	TRBV4-1	TRBJ2-1	TGCGCCAGCAGTTTTAGGGGGCTAGCGGGGGGTTACAATGAGCAGTTCTTC	CASSFRGLAGGYNEQFF
-	TRBV11-3	TRBJ2-1	TGTGCCAGCAGCTTGCGACTGGCCGTGGAGCAGTTCTTC	CASSLRLAVEQFF
TRBD1	TRBV4-1	TRBJ2-7	TGCGCCAGCAGCCGATCGGGACAGGGGGAATACGAGCAGTACTTC	CASSRSGQGEYEQYF
-	TRBV25-1	TRBJ1-5	TGTGCCAGCCGGATTCTAGAGGGCCCTTCCAACAATCAGCCCCAGCATTTT	CASRILEGPSNNQPQHF
-	TRBV29-1	TRBJ1-2	TGCAGCGCTTCACCCGGGACACTAAACTATGGCTACACCTTC	CSASPGTLNYGYTF
-	TRBV19	TRBJ2-5	TGTGCCAGTAGTGGATCGACAGCTGGAGAGACCCAGTACTTC	CASSGSTAGETQYF
-	TRBV6-5	TRBJ2-2	TGTGCCAGCAGTGCCGGTGGAGGATGGACCGGGGAGCTGTTTTTT	CASSAGGGWTGELFF
-	TRBV30	TRBJ1-1	TGTGCCTGGAGTGTAGGGTTCGGGGAGGACACTGAAGCTTTCTTT	CAWSVGFGEDTEAFF
TRBD2	TRBV7-8	TRBJ2-1	TGTGCCAGCAGCTTACTAAGCATAGCGGGGAGAAGGTACAATGAGCAGTTCTTC	CASSLLSIAGRRYNEQFF
-	TRBV5-4	TRBJ2-2	TGTGCCAGCAGCTGGGACTTGAACACCGGGGAGCTGTTTTTT	CASSWDLNTGELFF
-	TRBV7-2	TRBJ2-5	TGTGCCAGCAGCTTCGACTTGTACCAAGAGACCCAGTACTTC	CASSFDLYQETQYF
TRBD1	TRBV2	TRBJ2-2	TGTGCCTCAACGGGACAGGGGGTTGTCGGGGAGCTGTTTTTT	CASTGQGVVGELFF